These 27 T cell receptor beta chains share one sample of origin, sequenced in a study of identical twins (dated by TCRdb to about 2016). The library was produced with 5' RACE. The instrument was an Illumina HiSeq 2000. TCRdb's own reprocessing of the public reads used fastp at Q25 and MiXCR and kept productive beta chains. Here each entry gathers all rows of one CDR3 protein and keeps the most common genes and DNA. This sample has about 530,000 distinct CDR3 sequences in its table, and 20% to 25% of those were observed once. Around 0.5% of the sample rests with the top ten. The sample also formed part of further work on yellow fever vaccine responses in identical twins.

The sequenced sample consisted of CD4+ T cells sorted from blood. These receptors were taken from a young woman in good health.

The chain links TRBV19 to TRBJ2-1; D uncertain. The germline V gene has CDR1 LNHDA and CDR2 SQIVND (reference sequence). V lost 4 bases to trimming and J lost 8 bases, with 9 bases between them. CDR3 length: 12 residues. CDR3 residues: CASSKSNHEQFF. The CDR3 DNA follows: TGTGCCAGTAGTAAGAGTAATCATGAGCAGTTCTTC.

The rearrangement joins TRBV29-1 to TRBJ2-7; TRBD1 might be the D (5 bases). This CDR3 comprises 11 residues. Germline CDR1 SQVTM, CDR2 ANQGSEA. The V end was cut by 5 bases, the J end by 4 bases, with 9 bases between. The CDR3, as DNA: TGCAGCGTTTCCAGGGCGTACGAGCAGTACTTC. Translated: CSVSRAYEQYF.

This chain joins TRBV20-1 and TRBJ1-1; D is possibly TRBD1 (6 bases). V was pared by 0 bases and J by 5 bases, with 16 bases between. Germline V gene data show CDR1 as DFQATT and CDR2 as SNEGSKA (reference sequence). The CDR3 totals 15 residues. The CDR3 sequence is CSARDETGRSTEAFF. The CDR3 DNA sequence: TGCAGTGCTAGAGACGAAACAGGGAGGAGTACTGAAGCTTTCTTT.

This clonotype was observed a few times. V and J are TRBV7-3 and TRBJ2-3, with 10 nucleotides matching TRBD2. The V segment lost 1 base and the J segment 2 bases; nucleotides outside the gene matches: 3. The germline CDR1 and CDR2 sequences are SGHTA and FQGTGA. There are 16 residues in the CDR3. CDR3 bases: TGTGCCAGCAGCTTAAGACTAGCGGGTAACACAGATACGCAGTATTTT. Translation: CASSLRLAGNTDTQYF.

This clonotype was observed at least ten times. The gene calls are TRBV7-2 and TRBJ1-1; TRBD1 is a possible D gene (5 bases). Trimming pared 5 bases from V and 4 bases from J, leaving 11 bases between. The germline V gene encodes CDR1 SGHTA and CDR2 FQGNSA. The CDR3 has 13 residues. CDR3 in amino acids: CASSQGGGTEAFF. CDR3 bases: TGTGCCAGCAGCCAGGGTGGGGGCACTGAAGCTTTCTTT.

This clonotype was counted between two and nine times. The genes are TRBV5-1 and TRBJ2-1; the match to TRBD2 covers 12 bases. CDR3 length: 18 amino acids. Germline V gene data show CDR1 as SGHRS and CDR2 as YFSETQ. V was clipped by 3 bases and J by 7 bases; unmatched bases: 14. The CDR3 region has the DNA TGCGCCAGCAGCTCCCCAAGAATGACTAGCGGGGGAGGAAATGAGCAGTTCTTC. This gives the protein CASSSPRMTSGGGNEQFF.

This clonotype occurred a few times. The chain employs TRBV4-1 and TRBJ1-2; 8 nucleotides align to TRBD1. V shed 4 bases and J 7 bases; nucleotides not matched to a gene: 11. Germline V gene lookup returns CDR1 MGHRA and CDR2 YSYEKL. CDR3 size: 15 residues. CDR3 bases: TGCGCCAGCAGCCGACCAAGGACAGGGCTGGGTGGCTACACCTTC. Translation gives CASSRPRTGLGGYTF.

The DNA of the CDR3 is TGTGCCACCCGACCCCGTAGGGGTGAAAAACTGTTTTTT. Translating it yields CATRPRRGEKLFF. The chain couples TRBV27 to TRBJ1-4, with D maybe TRBD1 (5 bases). Germline CDR1 MNHEY, CDR2 SMNVEV (reference sequence). CDR3 length: 13 amino acids. V dropped 10 bases and J dropped 7 bases, with 16 bases sitting between them.

This clonotype was observed a few times. The chain links TRBV5-5 to TRBJ2-5, with 12 bases lining up with TRBD2. The V gene end was trimmed by 2 bases and the J gene end by 3 bases; junction bases not matched to a gene: 11. Germline V gives CDR1 SGHKS, CDR2 YYEKEE (reference sequence). CDR3 size: 18 residues. The CDR3 nucleotides are TGTGCCAGCAGCTTAACCCTTCGACTAGCGGGGGCGAAAGAGACCCAGTACTTC. Translation gives CASSLTLRLAGAKETQYF.

The rearrangement uses TRBV28 and TRBJ2-7; D perhaps matches TRBD2 (5 bases). V lost 5 bases to trimming and J lost 5 bases, with 13 bases between them. The germline gives CDR1 MDHEN, CDR2 SYDVKM. The CDR3 sequence is 13 residues long. This chain's CDR3 is CASSRLHLDEQYV. In DNA, the CDR3 is TGTGCCAGCAGTAGACTACACCTAGACGAGCAGTACGTC.

This chain links TRBV5-1 with TRBJ2-3; 9 bases are a match to TRBD1. V gave up 4 bases and J gave up 3 bases; unmatched junction bases: 6. Germline V gives CDR1 SGHRS, CDR2 YFSETQ. The CDR3 totals 15 residues. DNA of the CDR3: TGCGCCAGCAGCCCAGAGGGGACAGGGACAGATACGCAGTATTTT. It codes for CASSPEGTGTDTQYF.

This chain links TRBV7-6 with TRBJ2-2, with 8 bases aligning to TRBD2. The CDR3 spans 14 residues. The junction had 6 bases not matched to a gene; V was cut back by 8 bases and J by 4 bases. CDR1 is SGHVS and CDR2 is FNYEAQ in the germline V gene. The CDR3 DNA reads as TGTGCCAGCCTGACTAGCGTTAGCACCGGGGAGCTGTTTTTT. Translating gives CASLTSVSTGELFF.

The rearrangement uses TRBV5-6 and TRBJ2-3, with D hard to call. The CDR3 extends over 13 amino acids. Germline V CDR1 and CDR2: SGHDT, YYEEEE. The ends were cut back, 5 bases at V and 4 bases at J, with 11 bases in the middle. As DNA, the CDR3 is TGTGCCAGCAGTCAAACAGAATCAGATACGCAGTATTTT. It encodes CASSQTESDTQYF.

This sequence joins TRBV5-5 and TRBJ2-2; D may match TRBD1 or TRBD2 (5 bases each). Trimming shortened V by 4 bases and J by 6 bases, and 16 bases separated the two germline ends. The CDR3 is 15 residues long. CDR1 and CDR2 from the germline V gene are SGHKS and YYEKEE (reference sequence). The CDR3 here is CASSQGPQASGELFF. CDR3 in DNA: TGTGCCAGCAGCCAGGGACCGCAGGCGTCCGGGGAGCTGTTTTTT.

This clonotype was recorded a few times. This chain links TRBV7-3 with TRBJ2-5, with D possibly TRBD2 on 6 matching bases. This CDR3 has 15 amino acids. Germline CDR1 SGHTA, CDR2 FQGTGA. The V and J ends lost 3 bases and 3 bases respectively, with 14 bases between them. The CDR3 nucleotides are TGTGCCAGCAGCTTCAATCCGGGACTCAAAGAGACCCAGTACTTC. Translating gives CASSFNPGLKETQYF.

This clonotype was recorded at least ten times. This chain uses TRBV24-1 with TRBJ2-3; 7 nucleotides align to TRBD2. The CDR3 loop spans 16 amino acids. J lost 3 bases, V lost 1 base, and 6 bases had no gene match. Germline V gene data show CDR1 as KGHDR and CDR2 as SFDVKD. CDR3 bases: TGTGCCACCAGTGATTTAGAGGGAGGGAAAACAGATACGCAGTATTTT. It encodes CATSDLEGGKTDTQYF.

The chain has TRBV28 and TRBJ2-2; no clear D. Germline V lookup: CDR1 MDHEN, CDR2 SYDVKM. Trimming took 5 bases from V and 5 from J, leaving 6 bases between them. This CDR3 spans 12 amino acids. The CDR3 coding sequence is TGTGCCAGCAGTGCCTTTACCGGGGAGCTGTTTTTT. Its translation is CASSAFTGELFF.

This clonotype was detected a few times. V gene TRBV7-8 combines with J gene TRBJ2-2; 9 bases line up with TRBD1. The CDR3 extends over 18 amino acids. Germline lookup yields CDR1 SGHVS and CDR2 FQNEAQ. Trimming at V came to 2 bases and at J to 5 bases, leaving 12 bases not matched to a gene. This CDR3 is CASSLLGTGRGRTGELFF. CDR3 in DNA: TGTGCCAGCAGCTTATTGGGGACAGGGAGGGGTCGGACCGGGGAGCTGTTTTTT.

V usage is TRBV29-1 and J usage is TRBJ2-7; no reliable D call. The length of the CDR3 is 13 residues. Germline V lookup: CDR1 SQVTM, CDR2 ANQGSEA. V was trimmed by 7 bases and J by 2 bases, leaving 15 bases between them. DNA for the CDR3: TGCAGCGCTGCCGAAGGCTCCACCTACGAGCAGTACTTC. Amino acids: CSAAEGSTYEQYF.

Ten or more counts support this clonotype. The J gene is TRBJ1-6, the V gene TRBV6-5; 9 bases align to TRBD1. CDR3 length: 19 amino acids. Germline V gene data show CDR1 as MNHEY and CDR2 as SVGAGI. The V segment lost 0 bases and the J segment 9 bases; nucleotides outside the gene matches: 15. The CDR3 DNA reads as TGTGCCAGCAGTTACTCGAGTCAATCCCCGGGACAGGGAGGTTCACCCCTCCACTTT. Encoded protein: CASSYSSQSPGQGGSPLHF.

There are a few counts of this clonotype. The chain links TRBV29-1 to TRBJ2-1; D ambiguous. CDR3 length equals 12 residues. Trimming removed 0 bases at V and 10 bases at J, with 10 bases between. Germline assignment: CDR1 SQVTM and CDR2 ANQGSEA. This CDR3 reads CSVEDPSREQFF. The CDR3 bases are TGCAGCGTTGAAGATCCGAGCAGGGAGCAGTTCTTC.

This clonotype was recorded a few times. The gene calls are TRBV5-1 and TRBJ2-1; D possibly corresponds to TRBD2 (5 bases). The CDR3 has 14 residues. The V gene lost 1 base and the J gene lost 5 bases, with 10 bases spanning the gap. Per germline, CDR1 SGHRS and CDR2 YFSETQ. This chain's CDR3 is CASSLPEAHNEQFF. The CDR3 DNA reads as TGCGCCAGCAGCTTGCCGGAGGCCCACAATGAGCAGTTCTTC.

This clonotype occurred a few times. The genes are TRBV7-9 and TRBJ1-6; a weak D match, TRBD1 (6 bases). The germline CDR1 and CDR2 sequences are SEHNR and FQNEAQ (reference sequence). The CDR3 runs 14 residues. With 5 bases removed from V and 7 bases from J, the gap between germline ends came to 12 bases. CDR3 nucleotides: TGTGCCAGCAGCCCCCGGGGGGCCAATTCACCCCTCCACTTT. It is translated as CASSPRGANSPLHF.

The rearrangement links TRBV19 to TRBJ1-1, with D unclear. CDR1 and CDR2 (germline): LNHDA, SQIVND (reference sequence). V lost 7 bases and J lost 0, with 9 bases in between. CDR3 length equals 13 residues. This chain's CDR3 is CASKLQMNTEAFF. CDR3 DNA: TGTGCCAGTAAGTTACAGATGAACACTGAAGCTTTCTTT.

The genes are TRBV10-3 and TRBJ2-3; 9 bases line up with TRBD2. With 8 bases clipped from V and 0 bases from J, the junction kept 6 bases outside the gene matches. The germline V gene has CDR1 ENHRY and CDR2 SYGVKD. The length of the CDR3 is 15 residues. This chain's CDR3 is CAIRGGEPSTDTQYF. The CDR3 nucleotides read TGTGCCATCCGCGGGGGGGAGCCGAGCACAGATACGCAGTATTTT.

In its sample, this clonotype was seen a few times. The genes are TRBV10-2 and TRBJ2-4; maybe TRBD2 (5 bases). Germline loops: CDR1 WSHSY, CDR2 SAAADI. The CDR3 runs 16 residues. V lost 1 base and J 0 bases, leaving 10 bases between the germline ends. The CDR3 DNA sequence: TGCGCCAGCAGTGAGTTTGGGAGTCAAGCCAAAAACATTCAGTACTTC. As protein: CASSEFGSQAKNIQYF.

CDR3 in DNA: TGTGCCATCAGTGTGCCAGGGACGGCTGAAGCTTTCTTT. It codes for CAISVPGTAEAFF. The rearrangement joins TRBV10-3 to TRBJ1-1, with D perhaps TRBD1 (5 bases). V dropped 4 bases and J dropped 6 bases, with 12 bases sitting between them. The CDR3 is 13 residues long. Per germline, CDR1 ENHRY and CDR2 SYGVKD.